This T cell receptor (beta chain) was profiled in a study of cytomegalovirus exposure and HLA in healthy donors. General observations from the study: There were some public TCRs occurring in many donors, but most TCR sequences were rare. HLA-A and HLA-B allele assignments for most subjects were reportedly predicted accurately using TCR beta sequences.

V was clipped by 7 bases and J by 3 bases, with 10 bases between them. CDR1 MDHEN and CDR2 SYDVKM come from the germline V gene. CDR3 length: 12 residues. With regard to this clone: Its matching antigen is unknown.

PCR primers comprised 60 Vbeta and 13 Jbeta primers. Clones were sequenced by immunoSEQ multiplex PCR, and TCRdb holds only the in-frame ones, with some missing. Of fewer than 250,000 clones listed, around 84% were seen once; the top ten hold about 3.5%. When sampled, the donors appeared nominally healthy, though they likely had unrecorded immune exposures. The gene calls are TRBV28 and TRBJ2-7; D may be TRBD1 (6 bases). This clonotype was obtained from a man aged 40-50 years in good health and CMV-seropositive. The material sequenced was PBMCs. The DNA for the CDR3 is TGTGCCAGCATTGGACAGAACTACGAGCAGTACTTC. This translates into CASIGQNYEQYF.